These T cell receptor beta chains were read from a single sample in a study of cytomegalovirus exposure and HLA in healthy donors. The table came from immunoSEQ multiplex PCR; TCRdb's copy has only in-frame clones and leaves some out. The sample holds 150,000 to 200,000 clones, roughly 84% seen once. The specimen sequenced was PBMCs. These receptors came from a woman between 18 and 29 years old in good health and CMV-seronegative. Both conserved end residues are part of each CDR3. A D gene is named only where the DNA matches it firmly. Rows may omit the clone size; those that give it use once, few, many or a size class.

D gene: NA
J gene: TRBJ2-2
clone size: NA
V gene: TRBV5-1
CDR3 DNA: TGCGCCAGCAGCTTGGGAACACGTGGCACCGGGGAGCTGTTTTTT
CDR3 protein: CASSLGTRGTGELFF

D gene: NA
J gene: TRBJ1-1
clone size: NA
V gene: TRBV18
CDR3 DNA: TGTGCCAGCTCACCAGCAGTGGTGAACACTGAAGCTTTCTTT
CDR3 protein: CASSPAVVNTEAFF

D gene: NA
J gene: TRBJ2-7
clone size: NA
V gene: TRBV5-6
CDR3 DNA: TGTGCCAGCAGCTTCGATCGGGACGAGCAGTACTTC
CDR3 protein: CASSFDRDEQYF

D gene: NA
J gene: TRBJ2-3
clone size: NA
V gene: TRBV15
CDR3 DNA: TGTGCCACCGGGAGACTCACAGATACGCAGTATTTT
CDR3 protein: CATGRLTDTQYF

D gene: NA
J gene: TRBJ1-6
clone size: NA
V gene: TRBV30
CDR3 DNA: TGTGCCTGGAGTGTACTTCAGGACTATAATTCACCCCTCCACTTT
CDR3 protein: CAWSVLQDYNSPLHF

D gene: NA
J gene: TRBJ1-2
clone size: NA
V gene: TRBV19
CDR3 DNA: TGTGCCAGTAACGAAGGTGGGAGCGGCTACACCTTC
CDR3 protein: CASNEGGSGYTF

D gene: NA
J gene: TRBJ1-3
clone size: NA
V gene: TRBV19
CDR3 DNA: TGTGCCAGTATGCGGAGCACAGGTTTCTCTGGAAACACCATATATTTT
CDR3 protein: CASMRSTGFSGNTIYF

D gene: NA
J gene: TRBJ2-7
clone size: NA
V gene: TRBV28
CDR3 DNA: TGTGCCAGCAGAACCCGGGGGACTCCGACCTACGAGCAGTACTTC
CDR3 protein: CASRTRGTPTYEQYF

D gene: NA
J gene: TRBJ2-1
clone size: few
V gene: TRBV6-6
CDR3 DNA: TGTGCCACCCGGGTTGGAACCTACAATGAGCAGTTCTTC
CDR3 protein: CATRVGTYNEQFF

D gene: NA
J gene: TRBJ1-2
clone size: NA
V gene: TRBV21-1
CDR3 DNA: TGTGCCAGCAGCCCTCGATCCCTTCAGGGACTGTACTATGGCTACACCTTC
CDR3 protein: CASSPRSLQGLYYGYTF

D gene: NA
J gene: TRBJ2-6
clone size: NA
V gene: TRBV7-9
CDR3 DNA: TGTGCCAGCAGCTTATCTGAGTTGGGCTCTGGGGCCAACGGCCTGACTTTC
CDR3 protein: CASSLSELGSGANGLTF

D gene: NA
J gene: TRBJ2-5
clone size: NA
V gene: TRBV7-8
CDR3 DNA: TGTGCCAGCAGCTTAGCGGGGGGTCAAGAGACCCAGTACTTC
CDR3 protein: CASSLAGGQETQYF

D gene: NA
J gene: TRBJ1-1
clone size: NA
V gene: TRBV19
CDR3 DNA: TGTGCCAGTAGTCAAGGGAGATCCGGGGGTTTTGGAGCTTTCTTT
CDR3 protein: CASSQGRSGGFGAFF

D gene: NA
J gene: TRBJ1-1
clone size: NA
V gene: TRBV27
CDR3 DNA: TGTGCCAGCAGTTTATTAATCGGGGACACTGAAGCTTTCTTT
CDR3 protein: CASSLLIGDTEAFF

D gene: NA
J gene: TRBJ1-3
clone size: NA
V gene: TRBV18
CDR3 DNA: TGTGCCAGCTCACCCATACAGGGCAGCTCTGGAAACACCATATATTTT
CDR3 protein: CASSPIQGSSGNTIYF

D gene: TRBD2
J gene: TRBJ2-7
clone size: NA
V gene: TRBV28
CDR3 DNA: TGTGCCAGCACCCCGACTAGCGGCCACTCCTACGAGCAGTACTTC
CDR3 protein: CASTPTSGHSYEQYF

D gene: NA
J gene: TRBJ1-5
clone size: NA
V gene: TRBV19
CDR3 DNA: TGTGCCAGTAGTATAGATCTCGGTCCGGGGGGTATCAATCAGCCCCAGCATTTT
CDR3 protein: CASSIDLGPGGINQPQHF

D gene: NA
J gene: TRBJ1-5
clone size: few
V gene: TRBV5-6
CDR3 DNA: TGTGCCAGCAGCTTGTCGAGACAACATAGCAATCAGCCCCAGCATTTT
CDR3 protein: CASSLSRQHSNQPQHF

D gene: NA
J gene: TRBJ2-2
clone size: NA
V gene: TRBV29-1
CDR3 DNA: TGCAGCGCCCAATTGACAGAGTACACCGGGGAGCTGTTTTTT
CDR3 protein: CSAQLTEYTGELFF

D gene: NA
J gene: TRBJ1-1
clone size: NA
V gene: TRBV6-4
CDR3 DNA: TGTGCCAGCAGTGTTCCTGGGGCGCGGGCTTTCTTT
CDR3 protein: CASSVPGARAFF

D gene: NA
J gene: TRBJ1-1
clone size: few
V gene: TRBV6-1
CDR3 DNA: TGTGCCAGCAGGTTGTGGGAGGAAGCTTTCTTT
CDR3 protein: CASRLWEEAFF

D gene: TRBD1
J gene: TRBJ2-7
clone size: few
V gene: TRBV30
CDR3 DNA: TGTGCCTGGAGTGTGGGACAGGGGGCCGGTTACGAGCAGTACTTC
CDR3 protein: CAWSVGQGAGYEQYF

D gene: NA
J gene: TRBJ1-4
clone size: few
V gene: TRBV6-1
CDR3 DNA: TGTGCCAGCAGTGAGCAGGCTTGGGCAGAAAAACTGTTTTTT
CDR3 protein: CASSEQAWAEKLFF

D gene: NA
J gene: TRBJ1-1
clone size: NA
V gene: TRBV7-9
CDR3 DNA: TGTGCCAGCAGCTTAGGGGCAGGGTTGGTCACTGAAGCTTTCTTT
CDR3 protein: CASSLGAGLVTEAFF

D gene: TRBD1
J gene: TRBJ1-5
clone size: NA
V gene: TRBV5-1
CDR3 DNA: TGCGCCAGCAGGCCTACAGGGGGAAGCAATCAGCCCCAGCATTTT
CDR3 protein: CASRPTGGSNQPQHF

D gene: NA
J gene: TRBJ2-2
clone size: NA
V gene: TRBV11-2
CDR3 DNA: TGTGCCAGCAGCTTAGCCCAGGCGAGAAACACCGGGGAGCTGTTTTTT
CDR3 protein: CASSLAQARNTGELFF

D gene: NA
J gene: TRBJ2-7
clone size: NA
V gene: TRBV21-1
CDR3 DNA: TGTGCCAGCAGCAAAGAGGCAGGGGGGTACGAGCAGTACTTC
CDR3 protein: CASSKEAGGYEQYF

D gene: TRBD2
J gene: TRBJ2-3
clone size: NA
V gene: TRBV25-1
CDR3 DNA: TGTGCCGGCAGTGAATGGACAAGCGGGGGGGATACGCAGTATTTT
CDR3 protein: CAGSEWTSGGDTQYF

D gene: TRBD2
J gene: TRBJ2-7
clone size: NA
V gene: TRBV5-1
CDR3 DNA: TGCGCCAGCAGCTGGGCTGGCCGAGTAGCGGGGAAGTACGAGCAGTACTTC
CDR3 protein: CASSWAGRVAGKYEQYF

D gene: TRBD1
J gene: TRBJ1-1
clone size: NA
V gene: TRBV9
CDR3 DNA: TGTGCCAGCAGCGTCGAGACAGGGGCGTTGAACACTGAAGCTTTCTTT
CDR3 protein: CASSVETGALNTEAFF

D gene: NA
J gene: TRBJ1-1
clone size: NA
V gene: TRBV5-6
CDR3 DNA: TGTGCCAGCAGCCTTGGGACAAATGAAGCTTTCTTT
CDR3 protein: CASSLGTNEAFF

D gene: TRBD1
J gene: TRBJ2-1
clone size: NA
V gene: TRBV5-4
CDR3 DNA: TGTGCCAGCAGCTTCTTGACAGGGGGCAGACACAATGAGCAGTTCTTC
CDR3 protein: CASSFLTGGRHNEQFF

D gene: NA
J gene: TRBJ1-4
clone size: NA
V gene: TRBV7-9
CDR3 DNA: TGTGCCAGCAGCTTAGGGCAGGGGCCTAATGAAAAACTGTTTTTT
CDR3 protein: CASSLGQGPNEKLFF

D gene: TRBD1
J gene: TRBJ1-4
clone size: NA
V gene: TRBV5-5
CDR3 DNA: TGTGCCAGCATCTCAGGGGGTACAGGGGGAGAAAAACTGTTTTTT
CDR3 protein: CASISGGTGGEKLFF

D gene: TRBD2
J gene: TRBJ2-1
clone size: NA
V gene: TRBV27
CDR3 DNA: TGTGCCAGCAGTCCTAGCGGGGGGGCAATCTACAATGAGCAGTTCTTC
CDR3 protein: CASSPSGGAIYNEQFF

D gene: NA
J gene: TRBJ2-3
clone size: NA
V gene: TRBV6-5
CDR3 DNA: TGTGCCAGCAGTTCCCGACAGGTGGATAGAACAGATACGCAGTATTTT
CDR3 protein: CASSSRQVDRTDTQYF

D gene: TRBD1
J gene: TRBJ1-4
clone size: NA
V gene: TRBV18
CDR3 DNA: TGTGCCAGCTCATATGACAGGGGTAATGAAAAACTGTTTTTT
CDR3 protein: CASSYDRGNEKLFF

D gene: TRBD1
J gene: TRBJ1-2
clone size: NA
V gene: TRBV18
CDR3 DNA: TGTGCCAGCTCACCACCGAGGGGACAGGCGATTTCAGCTAACTATGGCTACACCTTC
CDR3 protein: CASSPPRGQAISANYGYTF

D gene: TRBD1
J gene: TRBJ2-7
clone size: NA
V gene: TRBV6-5
CDR3 DNA: TGTGCCAGCAGTTCCTGGACAGGCGGCTCCTACGAGCAGTACTTC
CDR3 protein: CASSSWTGGSYEQYF

D gene: NA
J gene: TRBJ1-2
clone size: NA
V gene: TRBV27
CDR3 DNA: TGTGCCAGCAGACGGACCGCGACAGTTAACTATGGCTACACCTTC
CDR3 protein: CASRRTATVNYGYTF

D gene: NA
J gene: TRBJ1-5
clone size: NA
V gene: TRBV27
CDR3 DNA: TGTGCCAGCAAGGGGCTGGATCGGGTGCAGCCCCAGCATTTT
CDR3 protein: CASKGLDRVQPQHF

D gene: NA
J gene: TRBJ1-2
clone size: NA
V gene: TRBV29-1
CDR3 DNA: TGCAGCTCTCTCGGGGGGGACTATGGCTACACCTTC
CDR3 protein: CSSLGGDYGYTF

D gene: TRBD2
J gene: TRBJ2-3
clone size: NA
V gene: TRBV5-1
CDR3 DNA: TGCGCCAGCAGCTTCCCCCGGGACGGGGGGTTCGCAGATACGCAGTATTTT
CDR3 protein: CASSFPRDGGFADTQYF